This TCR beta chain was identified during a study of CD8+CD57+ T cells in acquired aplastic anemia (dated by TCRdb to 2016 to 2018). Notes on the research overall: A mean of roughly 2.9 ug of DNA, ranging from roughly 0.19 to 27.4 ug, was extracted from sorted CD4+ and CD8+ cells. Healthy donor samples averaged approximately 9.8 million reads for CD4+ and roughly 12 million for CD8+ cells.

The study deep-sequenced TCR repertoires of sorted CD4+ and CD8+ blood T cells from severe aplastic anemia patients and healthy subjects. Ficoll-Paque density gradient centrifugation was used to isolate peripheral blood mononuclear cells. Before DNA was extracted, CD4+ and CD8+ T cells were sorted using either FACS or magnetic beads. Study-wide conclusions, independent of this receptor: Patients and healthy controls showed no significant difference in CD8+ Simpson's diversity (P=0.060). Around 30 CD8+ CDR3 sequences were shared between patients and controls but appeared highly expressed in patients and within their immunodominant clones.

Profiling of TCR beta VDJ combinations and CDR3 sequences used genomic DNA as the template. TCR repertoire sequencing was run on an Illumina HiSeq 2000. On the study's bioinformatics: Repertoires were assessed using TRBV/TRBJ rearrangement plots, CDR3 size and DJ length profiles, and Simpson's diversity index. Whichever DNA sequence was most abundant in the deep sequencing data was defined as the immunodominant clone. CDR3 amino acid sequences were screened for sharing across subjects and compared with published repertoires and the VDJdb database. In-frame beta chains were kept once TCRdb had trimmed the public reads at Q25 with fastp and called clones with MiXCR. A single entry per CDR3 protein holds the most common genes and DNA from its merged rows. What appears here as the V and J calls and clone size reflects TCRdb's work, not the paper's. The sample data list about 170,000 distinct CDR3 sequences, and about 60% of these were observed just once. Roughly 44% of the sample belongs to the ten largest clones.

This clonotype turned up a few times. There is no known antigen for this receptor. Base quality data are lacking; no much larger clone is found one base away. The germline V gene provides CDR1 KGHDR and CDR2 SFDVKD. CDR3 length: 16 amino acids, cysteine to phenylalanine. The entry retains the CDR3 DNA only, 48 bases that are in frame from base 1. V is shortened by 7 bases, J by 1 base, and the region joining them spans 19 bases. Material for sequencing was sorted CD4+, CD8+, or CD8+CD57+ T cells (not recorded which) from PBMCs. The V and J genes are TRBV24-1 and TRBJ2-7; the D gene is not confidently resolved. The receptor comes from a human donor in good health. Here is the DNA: TGTGCCACCAGCCCCTTAATCCCCGGGCCTTCCTACGAGCAGTACTTC. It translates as CATSPLIPGPSYEQYF.